This TCR beta chain was profiled in a study of beta chain features in type 1 diabetes. Study-wide results and caveats: Healthy donors had naive, central memory and Treg TCRB repertoires that appeared less similar than those seen among patients. Moderate but significant shortening of TCRB CDR3s was recorded in all four CD4+ subsets from Type 1 diabetes patients.

In all sorted populations, purity surpassed 98%. This clone was detected a few times. Its antigen remains unknown. Expressed TCRB transcripts were sequenced, since all the RNA that had been isolated was reverse transcribed. Using immunoSEQ multiplex PCR, the repertoire was profiled, and TCRdb retains in-frame clones only, with some absent. The sample contains about 360,000 clones, about 12% of which appear only once. The germline V and J ends were trimmed by 0 bases and 5 bases, with 13 bases remaining between them. Germline V gene data show CDR1 as MNHEY and CDR2 as SVGAGI. The CDR3 totals 15 residues.

This chain joins TRBV6-5 and TRBJ2-5, with D possibly TRBD2 on 6 matching bases. Sequencing used naive CD4+ T cells from blood. The source is a woman aged 18-30 years with type 1 diabetes. The CDR3 region has the DNA TGTGCCAGCAGTTACTCGGGACTTATGGCGGAGACCCAGTACTTC. Its protein is CASSYSGLMAETQYF.